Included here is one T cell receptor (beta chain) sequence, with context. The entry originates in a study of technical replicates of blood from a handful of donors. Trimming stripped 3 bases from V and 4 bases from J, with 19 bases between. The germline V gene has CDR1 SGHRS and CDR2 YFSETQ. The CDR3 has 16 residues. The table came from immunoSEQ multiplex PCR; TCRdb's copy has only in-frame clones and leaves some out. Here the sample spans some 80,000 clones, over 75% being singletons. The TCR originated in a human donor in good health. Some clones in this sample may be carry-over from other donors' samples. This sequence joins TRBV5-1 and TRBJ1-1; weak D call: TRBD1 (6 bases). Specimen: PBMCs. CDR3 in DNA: TGCGCCAGCAGCTCAGGATGGGGGGGCCGCGGCACTGAAGCTTTCTTT. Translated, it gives CASSSGWGGRGTEAFF.